The T cell receptor beta chain under discussion was sequenced for a study of CD4 T cells in relation to SARS-CoV-2 and coronaviruses (dated by TCRdb to 2020 to 2023). Study-wide context: HLA restriction was mapped for shared crossreactive spike epitopes using patient-derived lymphoblastoid cell lines. Memory CD4+ T cell crossreactivity between SARS-CoV-2 and common cold coronavirus spike proteins was assessed at the TCR clonotype level in the study. The Adaptive Biotechnologies TCR-sequencing kit was used to sequence samples from three pre-COVID donors and the naive versus memory experiments, while other data came from Illumina-based sequencing. A different, Illumina-based TCR-beta assay was used to sequence expansion assays from other donors in the study. What the study reported, not specific to this receptor: Since the crossreactivity analysis centred on spike protein, crossreactivity against other viral proteins was not assessed. Significantly weaker SARS-CoV-2-driven expansion was shown by crossreactive clones than by monoreactive clones, consistent with antigenic imprinting. Memory CD4+ clonotypes crossrecognizing SARS-CoV-2 and at least one common cold coronavirus spike were found in about 61% of donors. Sequencing of naive versus memory cells indicated that the assay detects memory recall responses, not primary responses primed during culture. Pre-pandemic and post-infection samples were not both contributed by any donor, so tracing of the source of pre-existing responses was limited. The study was constrained by small numbers of patients and of tested TCRs.

The trim is 3 bases for V and 4 bases for J, with a gap of 10 bases between the germline ends. Reading the germline V gene (reference sequence) gives CDR1 MNHEY and CDR2 SMNVEV. Including cysteine and phenylalanine, the CDR3 has 13 amino acids. The kept DNA is CDR3 alone, 39 bases in frame from the first base. CD4+ T cells from unexposed donors were collected before the COVID-19 pandemic (2011-2018). To separate naive from memory CD4+ T cells, cryopreserved PBMCs first underwent CD4 enrichment and then EasySep naive CD4+ T cell enrichment. The leukapheresis product used for the unexposed donors was purchased from a commercial source. Ficoll-Paque PLUS gradient centrifugation was used to isolate PBMCs from either whole blood or leukapheresis product. PBMCs were either cryopreserved at -140 degrees C or used fresh in the expansion assay. The QIAamp Micro DNA Kit was used to extract genomic DNA from the CD4+ T cells.

Deep-resolution immunoSEQ TCR-beta sequencing was performed on DNA from uncultured naive and memory CD4+ T cells. Processing in the source paper ran as follows. During preprocessing, nonproductive sequences were discarded, as were any CDR3s that did not begin with C, did not end with F or W, or were shorter than 7 amino acids. Cultured and uncultured naive and memory CD4+ repertoires were searched for previously identified spike- and CEF-reactive CDR3s. CDR3 homology was quantified as pairwise Levenshtein distance, calculated with the stringdist R package after three terminal residues were trimmed from each end. The table comes from immuneACCESS by way of TCRdb, which keeps in-frame sequences with V and J called. Part of the clones is missing from these tables; in studies checked, under half for an unresolved V gene and the rest for unknown reasons. Clonal size and the V and J genes are those of that table, whereas D and trimming came from the DNA. The table for this sample lists under 90,000 clones; approximately 93% of them were counted only once. 0.2% to 0.25% of the sample goes to the ten largest clones.

Points on this clone: No antigen is known for it. No base-level quality is on record; no much larger clone is a single base apart.

Sequences were obtained from naive CD4+ T cells from PBMCs. Taken with the paper, the label for cell subset or site translates to: naive CD4+ T cells isolated by negative enrichment. The sequence was collected from a human donor in good health. Here the chain combines TRBV27 and TRBJ2-7; perhaps TRBD2 is the D gene, with 5 bases matching. The CDR3 reads as follows: CASSLAGRYEQYF. Read as DNA, the sequence is TGTGCCAGCAGTTTGGCGGGCCGTTACGAGCAGTACTTC.